These 5 T cell receptor beta chains came from one sample sequenced in a study of shared clonotypes between healthy human individuals. Some clones are missing from TCRdb's copy, which holds only in-frame ones; the method was immunoSEQ multiplex PCR. The sample contains about 510,000 clones, 79% of which appear only once. The sample taken for sequencing was PBMCs. These TCRs come from a woman aged 40-49 years in good health. Some clones in this sample may be carry-over from other donors' samples.

J is TRBJ2-1 and V is TRBV27; TRBD2 matches at 10 bases. The germline CDR1 and CDR2 sequences are MNHEY and SMNVEV (reference sequence). The V segment lost 3 bases and the J segment 5 bases; nucleotides outside the gene matches: 7. The CDR3 has 16 residues. The CDR3 reads CASSLASGRWNNEQFF. In nucleotides, the CDR3 is TGTGCCAGCAGTTTGGCTAGCGGGAGATGGAACAATGAGCAGTTCTTC.

The V gene is TRBV19, the J gene TRBJ2-7; TRBD2 might be the D (5 bases). From germline, CDR1 is LNHDA and CDR2 SQIVND (reference sequence). This CDR3 region has 13 residues. V lost 8 bases to trimming and J lost 1 base, with 12 bases between them. In DNA form, the CDR3 reads TGTGCCAGTCATCTCAGCGGTTCCTACGAGCAGTACTTC. It yields the protein CASHLSGSYEQYF.

V and J are TRBV6-5 and TRBJ2-7, with TRBD1 identical over 8 bases. After removal of 5 bases from V and 2 bases from J, the junction contained 8 bases not matched to a gene. CDR3 size: 15 residues. The V gene's germline CDR1 is MNHEY and CDR2 SVGAGI. The CDR3 is CASSNDRGPTYEQYF. Written as DNA, the CDR3 is TGTGCCAGCAGTAATGACAGGGGACCCACCTACGAGCAGTACTTC.

V usage is TRBV5-8 and J usage is TRBJ2-7; a possible D gene is TRBD1 (6 bases). The CDR3 runs 15 residues. Trimming took off 0 bases at V and 4 bases at J, with 14 bases between the two ends. Germline CDR1 reads SGHTS; CDR2 reads YDEGEE. CDR3 nucleotide sequence: TGTGCCAGCAGCTTGGGAACAGGGTTTGGGTACGAGCAGTACTTC. Amino acid sequence: CASSLGTGFGYEQYF.

The CDR3: CAWSVNSPLHF. The CDR3 DNA reads TGTGCCTGGAGTGTAAATTCACCCCTCCACTTT. The chain combines TRBV30 with TRBJ1-6; D is unclear. The CDR3 spans 11 residues. Trimming removed 0 bases at V and 7 bases at J, with 1 base between. Germline CDR1 GTSNPN, CDR2 SVGIG (reference sequence).